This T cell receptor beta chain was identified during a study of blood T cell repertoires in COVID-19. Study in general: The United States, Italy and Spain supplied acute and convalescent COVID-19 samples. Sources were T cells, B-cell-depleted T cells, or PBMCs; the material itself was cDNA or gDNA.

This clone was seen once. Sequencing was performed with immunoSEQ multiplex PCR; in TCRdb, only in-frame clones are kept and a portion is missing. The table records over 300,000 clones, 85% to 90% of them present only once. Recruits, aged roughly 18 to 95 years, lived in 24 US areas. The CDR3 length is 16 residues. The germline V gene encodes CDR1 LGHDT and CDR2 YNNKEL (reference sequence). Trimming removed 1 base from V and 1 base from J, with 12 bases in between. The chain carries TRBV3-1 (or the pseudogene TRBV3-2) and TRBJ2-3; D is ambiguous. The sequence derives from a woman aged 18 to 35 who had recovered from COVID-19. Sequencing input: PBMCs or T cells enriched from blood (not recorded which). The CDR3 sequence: CASSQAVREGTDTQYF. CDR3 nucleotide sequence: TGTGCCAGCAGCCAAGCAGTTCGCGAGGGCACAGATACGCAGTATTTT.